The present TCR beta chain was sequenced within a study of blood T cell repertoires in COVID-19. Across the study: Nucleic acid was either cDNA or gDNA, and it came from T cells, B-cell-depleted T cells, or PBMCs.

Remarks on this clone: This same CDR3 is encoded by further DNA sequences in the sample.

The germline CDR1 and CDR2 sequences are SQVTM and ANQGSEA. The V gene lost 3 bases and the J gene lost 4 bases, with 6 bases spanning the gap. CDR3 length: 11 amino acids. Before being deemed recovered, Cohort 3 donors had two negative PCRs, clearance, or symptom resolution. As originally analysed: Using reference gene primer amplification, nucleated cell counts were estimated. Using immunoSEQ multiplex PCR, the repertoire was profiled, and TCRdb retains in-frame clones only, with some absent. V and J calls and clone size come straight from that table; D and trimming were deduced from the DNA. The data hold 200,000 to 300,000 clones, with approximately 90% observed a single time.

The receptor's source is a woman aged 30 to 39 who had recovered from COVID-19. Sequencing was performed on PBMCs or T cells enriched from blood (not recorded which). The J gene is TRBJ1-2, the V gene TRBV29-1; no definite D call. The CDR3 is CSVDGGYGYTF. The CDR3 DNA sequence: TGCAGCGTTGACGGCGGCTATGGCTACACCTTC.